The entry below describes one TCR beta chain. The antigen remains undetermined. Germline CDR1 MGHRA, CDR2 YSYEKL. The ends lost 3 bases at V and 7 bases at J; junction bases unmatched: 15. The CDR3 sequence is 17 residues long. The sample is drawn from a study of CD8+ T cells in alopecia areata. Whole-study findings and limits: Clonality exceeded that of normal scalp in lesional scalp, most notably in alopecia totalis/universalis. The presence of one nonresponder keeps the tie between baseline CD8+ expansion and response uncertain. Both scalp clonality and the expanded CD8+ clones among the top 100 showed a significant decrease with tofacitinib.

cDNA serving as the sequencing template came from extracted, reverse transcribed RNA. Clones were sequenced by immunoSEQ multiplex PCR, and TCRdb holds only the in-frame ones, with some missing. The sample shows roughly 150,000 clones, 50% to 65% of them seen only once. Treatment indicated: oral pan-JAK inhibitor, 5-10 mg twice daily. PBMC-derived CD4+ and CD8+ T cells were sorted. The material sequenced was CD8+ T cells sorted from blood, taken at week 4, from a patient treated with tofacitinib. The genes are TRBV4-1 and TRBJ1-1; 9 bases are shared with TRBD1. The clonotype was recovered from a human donor with alopecia areata. This chain's CDR3 is CASSQFPGQGSDGEAFF. The DNA for the CDR3 is TGCGCCAGCAGCCAGTTCCCGGGACAGGGTTCGGACGGTGAAGCTTTCTTT.